The clone carrying this T cell receptor beta chain showed up many times. This entry comes from a study of CD8 T cells in ankylosing spondylitis. The V gene lost 8 bases and the J gene lost 6 bases, with 12 bases spanning the gap. This CDR3 is 12 amino acids long. TCRdb reprocessed the 5' RACE reads with MiXCR, giving one entry per CDR3 protein. The sample has 220,000 or so distinct CDR3 sequences; 10% are singletons. The V and J genes are TRBV12-3 or TRBV12-4 and TRBJ2-3; no reliable D call. The sample was blood, either unsorted or a sorted T cell fraction (not recorded which). This TCR came from a male donor with ankylosing spondylitis or in good health (not recorded which). The CDR3 protein is CASGPQRDTQYF. The CDR3 DNA sequence: TGTGCCAGCGGCCCCCAGAGGGATACGCAGTATTTT.